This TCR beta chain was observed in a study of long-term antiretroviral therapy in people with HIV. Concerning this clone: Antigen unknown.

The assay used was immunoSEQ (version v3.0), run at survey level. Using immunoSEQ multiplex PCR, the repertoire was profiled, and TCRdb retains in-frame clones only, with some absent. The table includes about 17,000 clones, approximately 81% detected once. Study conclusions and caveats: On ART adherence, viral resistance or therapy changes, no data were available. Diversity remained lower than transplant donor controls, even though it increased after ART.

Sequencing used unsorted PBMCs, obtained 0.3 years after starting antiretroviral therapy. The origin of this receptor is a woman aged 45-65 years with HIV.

The DNA of the CDR3 is TGTGCCAGCTCCCCTGGGTCGTCCTACACTGAAGCTTTCTTT. Encoded protein: CASSPGSSYTEAFF. This rearrangement joins TRBV18 to TRBJ1-1; D gene uncertain. The germline CDR1 and CDR2 sequences are KGHSH and LQKENI. This CDR3 region has 14 residues. V dropped 6 bases and J dropped 3 bases, with 14 bases sitting between them.